A selection of T cell receptor beta chains follows, all from one sample in a study of T cells in Graves' hyperthyroidism and ophthalmopathy. TCRdb reprocessed the multiplex PCR reads via MiXCR and lists one record per CDR3 protein. Altogether over 300,000 distinct CDR3 sequences are present, approximately 15% being singletons, with the ten largest covering approximately 10%. The sample was blood. The receptor source for this set is a woman aged 60 to 75 with Graves' hyperthyroidism. Both conserved end residues are part of each CDR3. Fields, in order: J gene, V gene, CDR3 protein.

J: TRBJ2-7
V: TRBV5-1
CDR3: CASRFDTVSSYEQYF

J: TRBJ1-2
V: TRBV2
CDR3: CASSGQRGGYTF

J: TRBJ1-1
V: TRBV7-9
CDR3: CASSPEGRGVTEAFF

J: TRBJ1-3
V: TRBV7-2
CDR3: CASGGGAGNTIYF

J: TRBJ2-7
V: TRBV28
CDR3: CASSPGSGVQTYEQYF

J: TRBJ2-5
V: TRBV5-1
CDR3: CASSLEEGGEETQYF

J: TRBJ1-4
V: TRBV6-1
CDR3: CASSPGQRNEKLFF

J: TRBJ1-2
V: TRBV30
CDR3: CAWSAGTPYGYTF

J: TRBJ2-7
V: TRBV20-1
CDR3: CSASGTGGYSYEQYF

J: TRBJ2-7
V: TRBV11-3
CDR3: CASSLDWQRDSYEQYF

J: TRBJ1-1
V: TRBV4-1
CDR3: CASSQDQGGTEAFF

J: TRBJ2-7
V: TRBV29-1
CDR3: CSVEDRRGYEQYF

J: TRBJ1-1
V: TRBV6-1
CDR3: CASSEAYYRGSAEAFF

J: TRBJ2-1
V: TRBV27
CDR3: CASSFRAEEYNEQFF

J: TRBJ1-2
V: TRBV12-3/TRBV12-4
CDR3: CASSSVGGYGYTF

J: TRBJ2-5
V: TRBV15
CDR3: CATSRVPTGADRTQYF

J: TRBJ2-7
V: TRBV20-1
CDR3: CSARDVAGTWEQYF

J: TRBJ2-2
V: TRBV25-1
CDR3: CASTTSGAGSPNTGELFF

J: TRBJ2-7
V: TRBV28
CDR3: CASSTTGITAAYEQYF

J: TRBJ1-5
V: TRBV7-8
CDR3: CASSLSRLRPQHF

J: TRBJ1-2
V: TRBV7-2
CDR3: CASSLGRGLGYTF

J: TRBJ1-6
V: TRBV9
CDR3: CASSGGAGYNSPLHF

J: TRBJ1-2
V: TRBV5-6
CDR3: CASRSLSTYGYTF

J: TRBJ2-7
V: TRBV12-3/TRBV12-4
CDR3: CASSSGATGDSYEQYF

J: TRBJ1-5
V: TRBV5-1
CDR3: CASRLTGNSNQPQHF

J: TRBJ2-7
V: TRBV6-4
CDR3: CASSRDVGPYEQYF

J: TRBJ2-3
V: TRBV20-1
CDR3: CSAAVSTDTQYF

J: TRBJ2-3
V: TRBV7-8
CDR3: CASSLARAGGSTDTQYF

J: TRBJ2-7
V: TRBV6-1
CDR3: CASSEIGMYEQYF

J: TRBJ2-7
V: TRBV13
CDR3: CASSSRLAGSYEQYF

J: TRBJ2-7
V: TRBV20-1
CDR3: CSARIGLAGSHEQYF

J: TRBJ2-2
V: TRBV5-1
CDR3: CASRIGQGRTGELFF

J: TRBJ1-2
V: TRBV4-1
CDR3: CASSLRVGARGYTF

J: TRBJ1-5
V: TRBV27
CDR3: CASSLWGQGRPGQPQHF

J: TRBJ2-6
V: TRBV6-1
CDR3: CASLKLGSGANVLTF

J: TRBJ1-1
V: TRBV5-1
CDR3: CASSLQDRGGTEAFF

J: TRBJ2-7
V: TRBV27
CDR3: CASSLRGGEQYF

J: TRBJ1-1
V: TRBV7-6
CDR3: CASSLGNGMNTEAFF

J: TRBJ1-1
V: TRBV6-2/TRBV6-3
CDR3: CASPKGGGGTEAFF

J: TRBJ2-1
V: TRBV9
CDR3: CASSPPGTVYNEQFF

J: TRBJ1-5
V: TRBV27
CDR3: CASSSGTGYNQPQHF

J: TRBJ2-5
V: TRBV7-3
CDR3: CASSPGTGVETQYF

J: TRBJ1-3
V: TRBV7-9
CDR3: CASSPGEFTIYF

J: TRBJ2-1
V: TRBV27
CDR3: CASSLSGGGNEQFF

J: TRBJ1-2
V: TRBV18
CDR3: CASSPPWGTYGYTF

J: TRBJ2-2
V: TRBV24-1
CDR3: CATSVGSGSPTGELFF

J: TRBJ2-1
V: TRBV20-1
CDR3: CSARWYRSYNEQFF

J: TRBJ2-2
V: TRBV6-2/TRBV6-3
CDR3: CASRITGLNTGELFF